This T cell receptor (beta chain) was identified in a study of cytomegalovirus exposure and HLA in healthy donors. Use of 60 Vbeta and 13 Jbeta primers characterized the PCR. The data were produced by immunoSEQ multiplex PCR, yet TCRdb's version contains in-frame clones alone and is incomplete. The repertoire holds roughly 130,000 clones, with 81% as singletons. This clone was observed once. Sequencing used PBMCs. This receptor was obtained from a man younger than 35 in good health and CMV-seronegative.

The CDR3 protein is CASGLVIGTSGYEQYF. CDR3 DNA: TGTGCTAGTGGTTTGGTAATCGGGACTAGCGGGTACGAGCAGTACTTC. The gene calls are TRBV12-5 and TRBJ2-7; TRBD2 aligns across 12 bases. The CDR3 is 16 residues long. Germline trimming cut 0 bases from V and 4 bases from J; bases unmatched to any gene: 4. CDR1 and CDR2 from the germline V gene are LGHNT and FRNRAP.